One sample yielded the 28 T cell receptor beta chains listed below, sequenced in a study of PD-1 blockade in classical Hodgkin lymphoma (dated by TCRdb to the early 2020s). To prepare the library, the immunoSEQ multiplex PCR assay was applied. TCRdb carries this immuneACCESS record with in-frame sequences only. Its versions omit some clonotypes, under half of them owing to an unresolved V gene in the studies checked, with the rest unexplained. In this sample the table shows 50,000 to 75,000 clones, roughly nine tenths of which occur a single time. Approximately 15% of the sample is taken by the ten largest. According to the study, the label for this sample's time point signals: cycle 1 day 1 (C1D1), immediately before nivolumab initiation. Relapse after autologous stem cell transplantation had occurred in all trial patients, and cohorts A, B and C were distinguished by prior brentuximab vedotin exposure.

This material consisted of peripheral blood mononuclear cells (PBMCs), taken at baseline. The receptor set was obtained from a human donor with classical Hodgkin lymphoma.

The V and J genes are TRBV5-1 and TRBJ2-2, with unresolved D. The CDR3 covers 14 residues. Looked up from germline, CDR1 is SGHRS and CDR2 is YFSETQ. V was shortened by 4 bases and J by 3 bases, with 10 bases between the two germline ends. The CDR3, as DNA: TGCGCCAGCAGCCTTCTTGAGTACACCGGGGAGCTGTTTTTT. Translation gives CASSLLEYTGELFF.

The genes are TRBV27 and TRBJ2-4; D may be TRBD2 (5 bases). This CDR3 region has 14 residues. V lost 6 bases and J 3 bases, leaving 12 bases between the germline ends. Germline lookup yields CDR1 MNHEY and CDR2 SMNVEV (reference sequence). Here the CDR3 DNA reads TGTGCCAGCAGCCTTTCCGAGGGCAAAAACATTCAGTACTTC. The encoded protein is CASSLSEGKNIQYF.

The CDR3, as DNA: TGTGCCAGCAGCGTTGATCCGGGGGGCACTGAAGCTTTCTTT. Its protein is CASSVDPGGTEAFF. J is TRBJ1-1 and V is TRBV9, with D perhaps matching TRBD1 (5 bases). Trimming removed 2 bases at V and 4 bases at J, with 12 bases between. The CDR3 covers 14 residues. Germline-derived CDR1 and CDR2 are SGDLS and YYNGEE. The complete variable domain, with remaining parts taken from reference TRBV9 and TRBJ1-1, reads DSGVTQTPKHLITATGQRVTLRCSPRSGDLSVYWYQQSLDQGLQFLIQYYNGEERAKGNILERFSAQQFPDLHSELNLSSLELGDSALYFCASSVDPGGTEAFFGQGTRLTVV.

V usage is TRBV7-2 and J usage is TRBJ1-1, with D uncertain. The CDR3 sequence is 16 residues long. The germline V and J ends were trimmed by 1 base and 0 bases, with 12 bases remaining between them. Germline CDR1 is SGHTA and CDR2 is FQGNSA. The CDR3 sequence: CASSLEVWRVNTEAFF. CDR3 nucleotides: TGTGCCAGCAGCTTAGAGGTTTGGAGGGTGAACACTGAAGCTTTCTTT.

This chain connects TRBV19 to TRBJ2-5; D ambiguous. This CDR3 region has 13 residues. Trimming stripped 3 bases from V and 2 bases from J, with 7 bases between. Germline values: CDR1 LNHDA, CDR2 SQIVND (reference sequence). For the CDR3, the DNA is TGTGCCAGTAGTATGGTTGGTCAAGAGACCCAGTACTTC. Amino acids: CASSMVGQETQYF.

The chain carries TRBV6-1 and TRBJ1-3; D unclear. Trimming removed 8 bases from V and 10 bases from J, with 15 bases in between. The CDR3 consists of 12 residues. Germline values: CDR1 MNHNS, CDR2 SASEGT. CDR3 bases: TGTGCCAGCGGTTCACCCCTGGGGACCATATATTTT. Residues: CASGSPLGTIYF.

The chain uses TRBV4-1 and TRBJ1-4; TRBD1 is a possible D gene (5 bases). This CDR3 has 13 amino acids. The germline CDR1 and CDR2 sequences are MGHRA and YSYEKL. V dropped 3 bases and J dropped 6 bases, with 8 bases sitting between them. The CDR3 loop is CASSHQGDEKLFF. In nucleotides, the CDR3 is TGCGCCAGCAGCCACCAGGGAGATGAAAAACTGTTTTTT.

The V gene is TRBV6-6, the J gene TRBJ1-1; a possible D gene is TRBD1 (5 bases). Trimming stripped 6 bases from V and 8 bases from J, with 13 bases between. The CDR3 spans 12 residues. Germline V lookup: CDR1 MNHNY, CDR2 SVGAGI (reference sequence). Here the CDR3 reads CASRTPGPEAFF. CDR3 coding DNA: TGTGCCAGCAGGACTCCAGGGCCCGAAGCTTTCTTT.

V and J are TRBV27 and TRBJ1-1; TRBD1 agrees at 7 bases. The CDR3 runs 15 residues. Germline-derived CDR1 and CDR2 are MNHEY and SMNVEV (reference sequence). V shed 5 bases and J 1 base; nucleotides not matched to a gene: 7. This CDR3 is CASSIAPGGNTEAFF. The CDR3 DNA follows: TGTGCCAGCAGTATTGCCCCAGGGGGGAACACTGAAGCTTTCTTT.

This clone appeared a single time. V gene TRBV5-4 combines with J gene TRBJ1-1, with 8 bases fitting TRBD1. V gave up 4 bases and J gave up 5 bases; unmatched junction bases: 7. The CDR3 sequence is 14 residues long. In germline, CDR1 is SGHNT, CDR2 YYREEE (reference sequence). The CDR3 protein is CASSLRGRGTEAFF. The DNA of the CDR3 is TGTGCCAGCAGCCTCAGGGGGCGAGGGACTGAAGCTTTCTTT.

CDR3 loop: CASSPAERDYEQYF. The CDR3 DNA is TGTGCCAGCAGCCCGGCTGAGAGGGATTACGAGCAGTACTTC. The chain joins TRBV5-4 to TRBJ2-7; TRBD2 might be the D (5 bases). The V end was cut by 4 bases, the J end by 4 bases, with 15 bases between. Germline-derived CDR1 and CDR2 are SGHNT and YYREEE (reference sequence). The CDR3 length is 14 residues.

The chain recombines TRBV5-4 with TRBJ2-2; D gene ambiguous. Germline CDR1 is SGHNT and CDR2 is YYREEE (reference sequence). V was shortened by 4 bases and J by 4 bases, with 17 bases between the two germline ends. This CDR3 has 16 amino acids. CDR3 residues: CASSRQGGQPTGELFF. The CDR3 bases are TGTGCCAGCAGCCGCCAAGGTGGGCAGCCCACCGGGGAGCTGTTTTTT.

This clone appeared once. The chain carries TRBV27 and TRBJ2-1; 11 nucleotides line up with TRBD2. Losses at the gene ends were 5 bases for V and 5 bases for J; bases not matched to a gene: 20. The CDR3 runs 20 residues. Germline V gene data show CDR1 as MNHEY and CDR2 as SMNVEV (reference sequence). The CDR3 DNA sequence: TGTGCCAGCAGTCCTTTTTGGGGACTAGCGGACAATTTCAAGGACAATGAGCAGTTCTTC. It yields the protein CASSPFWGLADNFKDNEQFF.

The chain couples TRBV6-5 to TRBJ2-2, with D uncertain. Germline assignment: CDR1 MNHEY and CDR2 SVGAGI. This CDR3 contains 14 residues. Trimming took off 10 bases at V and 0 bases at J, with 12 bases between the two ends. CDR3 DNA: TGTGCCACTTCTGGGTTCGCGAACACCGGGGAGCTGTTTTTT. Residues: CATSGFANTGELFF.

The genes are TRBV11-2 and TRBJ2-5, with 8 bases that match TRBD2. CDR1 is SGHAT, CDR2 FQNNGV, per germline. V gave up 1 base and J gave up 3 bases; unmatched junction bases: 4. CDR3 length equals 15 residues. The CDR3 protein is CASSLGAGGEETQYF. The CDR3, as DNA: TGTGCCAGCAGCTTAGGGGCCGGGGGGGAAGAGACCCAGTACTTC.

The rearrangement uses TRBV5-1 and TRBJ2-3; 7 bases match TRBD1. The CDR3 extends over 15 amino acids. Germline trimming cut 1 base from V and 6 bases from J; bases unmatched to any gene: 8. The V gene's germline CDR1 is SGHRS and CDR2 YFSETQ. Here the CDR3 DNA reads TGCGCCAGCAGCTTGTCGGGACAGCCTCAGGATACGCAGTATTTT. Translation: CASSLSGQPQDTQYF.

This chain connects TRBV6-6 to TRBJ2-7; D unresolved. Germline V gives CDR1 MNHNY, CDR2 SVGAGI (reference sequence). The length of the CDR3 is 11 residues. In DNA form, the CDR3 reads TGTGCTACCGGGCACGACTACGAGCAGTACTTC. It specifies CATGHDYEQYF.

The chain joins TRBV11-2 to TRBJ2-2; D perhaps matches TRBD2 (6 bases). Germline CDR1 SGHAT, CDR2 FQNNGV. Trimming pared 4 bases from V and 2 bases from J, leaving 11 bases between. The CDR3 has 15 residues. CDR3 sequence: CASSSWGVNTGELFF. The CDR3 DNA follows: TGTGCCAGCAGCTCATGGGGGGTCAACACCGGGGAGCTGTTTTTT. The variable domain in full, completed from reference TRBV11-2 and TRBJ2-2, reads EAGVAQSPRYKIIEKRQSVAFWCNPISGHATLYWYQQILGQGPKLLIQFQNNGVVDDSQLPKDRFSAERLKGVDSTLKIQPAKLEDSAVYLCASSSWGVNTGELFFGEGSRLTVL.

The rearrangement links TRBV7-9 to TRBJ1-4; D is undetermined. V dropped 2 bases and J dropped 10 bases, with 8 bases sitting between them. Germline V gives CDR1 SEHNR, CDR2 FQNEAQ (reference sequence). The CDR3 runs to 12 residues. The CDR3 region has the DNA TGTGCCAGCAGCTTAAAGGAGGGAAAACTGTTTTTT. Translating gives CASSLKEGKLFF.

The V gene is TRBV27, the J gene TRBJ1-2; 7 bases align to TRBD1. The germline gives CDR1 MNHEY, CDR2 SMNVEV (reference sequence). V was clipped by 2 bases and J by 4 bases; unmatched bases: 4. The CDR3 runs to 14 residues. CDR3 residues: CASSLAQGIYGYTF. The CDR3 coding sequence is TGTGCCAGCAGTTTAGCACAGGGGATCTATGGCTACACCTTC.

The V call is TRBV6-1, the J call TRBJ1-1; tentative D call: TRBD1 (5 bases). V lost 7 bases and J 7 bases, leaving 16 bases between the germline ends. The germline V gene has CDR1 MNHNS and CDR2 SASEGT. The CDR3 is made up of 13 amino acids. CDR3 bases: TGTGCCAGCACCCGGGGGGAGTGGGGTGAAGCTTTCTTT. It is translated as CASTRGEWGEAFF.

The chain links TRBV6-1 to TRBJ1-6, with 9 bases matching TRBD1. V shed 6 bases and J 10 bases; nucleotides not matched to a gene: 7. Germline CDR1 and CDR2: MNHNS and SASEGT. The CDR3 has 14 amino acids. CDR3 sequence: CASSGQGSRSPLHF. DNA for the CDR3: TGTGCCAGCAGCGGACAGGGGTCCCGGTCACCCCTCCACTTT.

CDR3 in DNA: TGTGCCAGCAGCGTTGGACAAGAGACCCAGTACTTC. It encodes CASSVGQETQYF. V is TRBV9 and J is TRBJ2-5; D gene unclear. Germline V gene data show CDR1 as SGDLS and CDR2 as YYNGEE. Trimming removed 2 bases from V and 2 bases from J, with 4 bases in between. The CDR3 runs 12 residues. Based on the CDR3 plus reference TRBV9 and TRBJ2-5, the full variable domain is DSGVTQTPKHLITATGQRVTLRCSPRSGDLSVYWYQQSLDQGLQFLIQYYNGEERAKGNILERFSAQQFPDLHSELNLSSLELGDSALYFCASSVGQETQYFGPGTRLLVL.

This clone appeared a single time. The chain recombines TRBV5-5 with TRBJ1-2; D gene uncertain. V gave up 2 bases and J gave up 6 bases, with 11 bases separating them. Germline loops: CDR1 SGHKS, CDR2 YYEKEE (reference sequence). The CDR3 runs 13 residues. The CDR3 loop reads CASSLREWDGYTF. As DNA, the CDR3 is TGTGCCAGCAGCTTAAGGGAGTGGGATGGCTACACCTTC.

V and J are TRBV27 and TRBJ1-2; D call uncertain. Germline CDR1 reads MNHEY; CDR2 reads SMNVEV (reference sequence). The CDR3 is 12 amino acids. V dropped 6 bases and J dropped 8 bases, with 13 bases sitting between them. CDR3 region: CASSLIGDGYTF. The DNA for the CDR3 is TGTGCCAGCAGCCTCATTGGAGACGGCTACACCTTC.

This clone appeared a single time. V and J are TRBV13 and TRBJ1-1; D possibly corresponds to TRBD1 (6 bases). Germline V gene data show CDR1 as PRHDT and CDR2 as FYEKMQ (reference sequence). This CDR3 region has 16 residues. Trimming shortened V by 4 bases and J by 3 bases, and 18 bases separated the two germline ends. The CDR3 protein is CASSSGGVRWDTEAFF. CDR3 sequence (DNA): TGTGCCAGCAGCTCTGGGGGCGTAAGGTGGGACACTGAAGCTTTCTTT.

To note about this clone: Relative to the germline gene, one junction end is altered; a read error may explain this. The J gene is TRBJ1-6, the V gene TRBV5-4, with D uncertain. The CDR3 contains 14 residues. Germline V CDR1 and CDR2: SGHNT, YYREEE (reference sequence). CDR3 bases: TGTGCCAGCAGATTGGACGGGCTTAATTCACCCCTCCACTTT. Translated: CASRLDGLNSPLHF.

CDR3 region: CASSLEDSAPYGEQFF. For the CDR3, the DNA is TGTGCCAGCAGTTTAGAGGACTCCGCCCCTTACGGTGAGCAGTTCTTC. The chain is built from TRBV5-4 and TRBJ2-1; TRBD2 is a possible D gene (5 bases). V lost 5 bases, J lost 9 bases, and 24 bases lay in between. This CDR3 is 16 amino acids long. Germline CDR1 reads SGHNT; CDR2 reads YYREEE (reference sequence).